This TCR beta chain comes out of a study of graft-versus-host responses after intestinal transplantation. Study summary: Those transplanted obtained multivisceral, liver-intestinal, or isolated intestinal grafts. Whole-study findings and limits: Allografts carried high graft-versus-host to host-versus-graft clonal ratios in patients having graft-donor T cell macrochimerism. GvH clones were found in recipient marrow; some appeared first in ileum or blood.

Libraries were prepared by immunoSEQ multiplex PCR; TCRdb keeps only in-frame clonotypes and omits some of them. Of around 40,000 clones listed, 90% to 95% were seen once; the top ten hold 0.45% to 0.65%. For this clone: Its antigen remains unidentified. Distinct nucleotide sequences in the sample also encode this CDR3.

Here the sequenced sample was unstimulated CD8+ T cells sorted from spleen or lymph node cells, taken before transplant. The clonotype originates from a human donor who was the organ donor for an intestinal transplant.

CDR3 in amino acids: CAISPTGGETQYF. The CDR3 DNA reads as TGTGCCATCAGTCCGACGGGGGGCGAGACCCAGTACTTC. V and J are TRBV10-3 and TRBJ2-5, with a tentative D call TRBD2 (7 bases). Trimming took off 5 bases at V and 5 bases at J, with 12 bases between the two ends. The CDR3 is 13 amino acids. Germline V gene lookup returns CDR1 ENHRY and CDR2 SYGVKD.